This T cell receptor (beta chain) was observed in a study of shared clonotypes between healthy human individuals. About the research overall: Donors, aged 18 to 49, were a couple of women and three men.

Every subset had its genomic DNA shared out evenly among several immunoSEQ plates. On sorted subsets, replicate PCRs used roughly 190 ng DNA, or tens of thousands of T cell genomes. Method: immunoSEQ multiplex PCR; TCRdb's copy keeps in-frame clones and lacks some. In the table there are about 2.4 million clones, 93% of which are singletons. Deletions cut 0 bases from V and 4 bases from J, with 19 bases between. Germline-derived CDR1 and CDR2 are MGHRA and YSYEKL. This CDR3 is built from 18 residues. Regarding this clone: What it recognizes is unknown.

General study results and limits: Larger estimated richness was generally recorded for naive subsets relative to memory subsets.

This sequence joins TRBV4-1 and TRBJ1-3, with a weak D call TRBD1 (5 bases). The TCR was taken from a man between 18 and 29 years old in good health. Some clones in this sample may be carry-over from other donors' samples. The sequenced sample was naive CD4+ T cells from PBMCs. The subset: CD45RA+ positively selected. CDR3 sequence: CASSQEGRPKRGGNTIYF. The CDR3 DNA reads as TGCGCCAGCAGCCAAGAGGGTAGACCCAAGAGGGGAGGAAACACCATATATTTT.